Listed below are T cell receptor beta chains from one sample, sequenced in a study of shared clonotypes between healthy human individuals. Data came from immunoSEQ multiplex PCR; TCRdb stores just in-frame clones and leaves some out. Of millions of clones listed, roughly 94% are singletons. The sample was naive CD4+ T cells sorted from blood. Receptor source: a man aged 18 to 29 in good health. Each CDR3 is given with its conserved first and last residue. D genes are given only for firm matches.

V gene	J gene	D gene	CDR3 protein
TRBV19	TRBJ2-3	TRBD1	CASSLRQGVTDTQYF
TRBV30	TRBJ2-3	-	CAWSASPGPTDTQYF
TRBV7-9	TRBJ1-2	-	CASSRGIRGHGYTF
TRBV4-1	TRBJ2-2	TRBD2	CASSQDRLAGVRTGELFF
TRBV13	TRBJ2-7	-	CASSSGILASYEQYF
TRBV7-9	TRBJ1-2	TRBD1	CASSPRDSYAYGYTF
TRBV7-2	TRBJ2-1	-	CASSSSRPSRTYNEQFF
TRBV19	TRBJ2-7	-	CASSTAGHPSYEQYF
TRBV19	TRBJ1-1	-	CASSTQIATEAFF
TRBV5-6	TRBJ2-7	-	CASSRDRSYEQYF
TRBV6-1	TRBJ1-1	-	CASSDLAPRAFF
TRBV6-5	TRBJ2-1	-	CATLRVANEQFF
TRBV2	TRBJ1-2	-	CASSELVGHGYTF
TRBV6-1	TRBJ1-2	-	CASSEGQNYGYTF
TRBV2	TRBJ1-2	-	CASSEGVYYGYTF
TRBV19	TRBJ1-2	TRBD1	CASSPTGLPNYGYTF
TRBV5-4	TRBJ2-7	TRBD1	CASSAGQGANEQYF
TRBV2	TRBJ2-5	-	CASSSRQEGAQYF
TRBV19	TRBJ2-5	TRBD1	CASRTGTGNQETQYF
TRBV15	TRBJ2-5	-	CATSRDSPETQYF
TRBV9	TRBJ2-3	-	CASSVGRGATGDTQYF
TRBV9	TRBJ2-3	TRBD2	CASSGASGGADTQYF
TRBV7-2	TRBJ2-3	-	CASSLAALTDTQYF
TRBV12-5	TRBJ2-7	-	CASGLVLAGAYEQYF
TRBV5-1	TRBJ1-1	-	CASSSGVGNTEAFF
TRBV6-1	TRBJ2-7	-	CASSDDSGPFYEQYF
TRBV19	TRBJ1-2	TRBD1	CASWQGAGGYTF
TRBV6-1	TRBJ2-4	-	CASSESVGLLAKNIQYF
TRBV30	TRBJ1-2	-	CAWSQAYGGYTF
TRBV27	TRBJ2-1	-	CASRRAGSNEQFF
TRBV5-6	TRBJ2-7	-	CASSQVGDRPSYEQYF
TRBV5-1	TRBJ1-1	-	CASSLGQTRNTEAFF
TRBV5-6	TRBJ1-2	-	CASSSDSTYGYTF
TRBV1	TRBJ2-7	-	CTSSETRDSKHYEQYF
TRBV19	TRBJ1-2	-	CASSTKADGYTF
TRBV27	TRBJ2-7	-	CASRLGGASAEQYF
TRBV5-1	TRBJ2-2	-	CASSLEPQRQNTGELFF
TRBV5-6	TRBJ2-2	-	CASAQSVGRDTGELFF
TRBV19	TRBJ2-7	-	CASSIARGFGSYEQYF
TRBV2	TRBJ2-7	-	CASQGPGQGKTYEQYF